These 16 T cell receptor beta chains were all obtained from the same sample, sequenced in a study of T cell responses to AZD1222 COVID-19 vaccine. Generated by immunoSEQ multiplex PCR, the TCRdb table keeps only in-frame clones and is missing some. The sample has 120,000 to 150,000 clones, 90% seen once. This material consisted of peripheral blood, taken on day 0 of AZD1222 vaccination. Receptor source: an adult in good health.

This CDR3 is CASSLRLAGGSTDTQYF. In DNA, the CDR3 is TGTGCCAGCAGCTTAAGACTAGCGGGGGGGAGCACAGATACGCAGTATTTT. The chain carries TRBV7-2 and TRBJ2-3, with 14 bases aligning to TRBD2. Trimming at V came to 2 bases and at J to 0 bases, leaving 1 base not matched to a gene. Germline CDR1 SGHTA, CDR2 FQGNSA. This CDR3 is built from 17 residues.

This clone was detected once. The genes are TRBV12-3 or TRBV12-4 and TRBJ1-1, with unresolved D. The length of the CDR3 is 13 residues. V shed 1 base and J shed 3 bases, with 6 bases lying between them. The CDR3 DNA reads TGTGCCAGCAGTTTAGGGGAACACACTGAAGCTTTCTTT. This translates into CASSLGEHTEAFF.

V usage is TRBV28 and J usage is TRBJ2-4, with D perhaps given as TRBD1 or TRBD2 (5 bases each). The ends were cut back, 6 bases at V and 9 bases at J, with 18 bases in the middle. Germline V gene lookup returns CDR1 MDHEN and CDR2 SYDVKM. The CDR3 is made up of 14 amino acids. The CDR3 coding sequence is TGTGCCAGCAGGCCCCTCTCCCCGGGACCCATTCAGTACTTC. Translating it yields CASRPLSPGPIQYF. Complete variable domain (other parts from reference TRBV28 and TRBJ2-4): DVKVTQSSRYLVKRTGEKVFLECVQDMDHENMFWYRQDPGLGLRLIYFSYDVKMKEKGDIPEGYSVSREKKERFSLILESASTNQTSMYLCASRPLSPGPIQYFGAGTRLSVL.

V usage is TRBV10-2 and J usage is TRBJ2-1, with 13 bases matching TRBD2. Germline CDR1 and CDR2: WSHSY and SAAADI. CDR3 size: 15 residues. V was pared by 5 bases and J by 7 bases, with 5 bases of the junction left unmatched. CDR3 amino acids: CASSTPGLAGNEQFF. The DNA for the CDR3 is TGCGCCAGCAGTACCCCGGGACTAGCGGGAAATGAGCAGTTCTTC.

V and J are TRBV19 and TRBJ1-2, with unresolved D. The germline gives CDR1 LNHDA, CDR2 SQIVND (reference sequence). This CDR3 has 10 amino acids. The V end lost 9 bases, the J end lost 8 bases, and 10 bases lay between the germline ends. This chain's CDR3 is CASGVRGYTF. The CDR3 nucleotides read TGTGCCAGCGGGGTTCGAGGCTACACCTTC.

The chain couples TRBV21-1 to TRBJ1-6. TRBV21-1 is a listed pseudogene. The length of the CDR3 is 14 residues. The CDR3 sequence: CASSKGSGVGPLHF. The CDR3 region has the DNA TGTGCCAGCAGCAAAGGGTCGGGGGTTGGACCCCTCCACTTT.

The rearrangement joins TRBV3-1 (or the pseudogene TRBV3-2) to TRBJ2-7, with TRBD2 identical over 7 bases. The CDR3 contains 16 residues. Germline V gives CDR1 LGHDT, CDR2 YNNKEL (reference sequence). V shed 4 bases, J shed 2 bases, and the junction held 11 bases outside the gene matches. CDR3 in DNA: TGTGCCAGCAGCCGCAGAGGAGCGGGACCAACCTACGAGCAGTACTTC. Translation gives CASSRRGAGPTYEQYF.

The chain combines TRBV30 with TRBJ2-1, with D unclear. Germline V CDR1 and CDR2: GTSNPN, SVGIG (reference sequence). The ends were cut back, 4 bases at V and 4 bases at J, with 8 bases in the middle. The CDR3 spans 12 residues. CDR3: CAWTLGYNEQFF. CDR3 in DNA: TGTGCCTGGACGCTGGGGTACAATGAGCAGTTCTTC.

The chain couples TRBV18 to TRBJ2-3; D not resolved. The CDR3 is made up of 13 amino acids. The germline gives CDR1 KGHSH, CDR2 LQKENI. The V end lost 5 bases, the J end lost 0 bases, and 6 bases lay between the germline ends. Here the CDR3 reads CASSAPSTDTQYF. CDR3 nucleotide sequence: TGTGCCAGCTCAGCGCCTAGCACAGATACGCAGTATTTT.

The chain recombines TRBV18 with TRBJ1-2; tentative D call: TRBD1 (5 bases). Germline V gene data show CDR1 as KGHSH and CDR2 as LQKENI. This CDR3 spans 14 amino acids. V lost 3 bases, J lost 9 bases, and 17 bases lay in between. CDR3: CASSPTPGEVRYTF. The DNA of the CDR3 is TGTGCCAGCTCACCGACCCCGGGGGAGGTGCGCTACACCTTC.

The CDR3 region is CASSSSTSGVTDTQYF. The CDR3 DNA sequence: TGTGCCAGCAGCTCTTCCACTAGCGGAGTCACAGATACGCAGTATTTT. This rearrangement joins TRBV7-3 to TRBJ2-3; TRBD2 agrees at 8 bases. Germline V lookup: CDR1 SGHTA, CDR2 FQGTGA. The CDR3 is made up of 16 amino acids. With V trimmed by 4 bases and J by 2 bases, 8 bases remained unmatched.

The V call is TRBV5-1, the J call TRBJ2-2, with D tentatively TRBD1 (6 bases). The CDR3 extends over 16 amino acids. Trimming removed 0 bases from V and 6 bases from J, with 15 bases in between. Germline CDR1 and CDR2: SGHRS and YFSETQ. The CDR3 spells CASSLVPWQGPGELFF. The CDR3 DNA reads TGCGCCAGCAGCTTGGTCCCGTGGCAGGGGCCCGGGGAGCTGTTTTTT.

The V call is TRBV27, the J call TRBJ2-1; D remains ambiguous. The germline V gene has CDR1 MNHEY and CDR2 SMNVEV (reference sequence). Deletions cut 4 bases from V and 6 bases from J, with 10 bases between. This CDR3 region has 13 residues. The CDR3 here is CASSSSPGNEQFF. As DNA, the CDR3 is TGTGCCAGCAGTTCGTCCCCTGGCAATGAGCAGTTCTTC.

V is TRBV7-8 and J is TRBJ1-1, with a tentative D call TRBD1 (5 bases). Germline V lookup: CDR1 SGHVS, CDR2 FQNEAQ. The CDR3 sequence is 12 residues long. Trimming stripped 5 bases from V and 11 bases from J, with 15 bases between. The chain's CDR3 is CASSTGLGEAFF. The DNA for the CDR3 is TGTGCCAGCAGCACAGGCCTCGGGGAGGCTTTCTTT.

The chain carries TRBV4-2 and TRBJ1-2, with D maybe TRBD1 (5 bases). Germline CDR1 LGHNA, CDR2 YNFKEQ. This CDR3 is 14 amino acids long. Trimming removed 4 bases at V and 5 bases at J, with 14 bases between. CDR3 residues: CASSPGPGPYGYTF. The DNA for the CDR3 is TGTGCCAGCAGCCCGGGTCCGGGACCTTATGGCTACACCTTC.

There are many counts of this clone. V and J are TRBV29-1 and TRBJ2-1; D remains unclear. V lost 2 bases, J lost 5 bases, and 7 bases lay in between. Per the germline V gene, CDR1 is SQVTM and CDR2 is ANQGSEA. CDR3 length: 12 residues. The CDR3 loop reads CSVEPRDNEQFF. CDR3 DNA sequence: TGCAGCGTTGAACCTCGCGACAATGAGCAGTTCTTC.